The clone carrying this T cell receptor beta chain was picked up a small number of times. The antigen remains unidentified. A minimum of one pre-ART and two post-ART PBMC samples existed for each donor. They ran version v3.0 of the immunoSEQ assay at survey level. Measured with immunoSEQ multiplex PCR; TCRdb has only the in-frame clones, and not every one. In the table there are around 26,000 clones, roughly 80% of which are singletons. V lost 7 bases, J lost 2 bases, and 15 bases lay in between. The germline CDR1 and CDR2 sequences are SNHLY and FYNNEI. The CDR3 runs to 14 residues. The record originates from a study of long-term antiretroviral therapy in people with HIV. Study-level results: Dominance of pre-ART expanded clones persisted, fluctuating and often declining after ART. Post-ART diversity increased but stayed below transplant donor controls. Spans of CDR3 length were tighter for HIV repertoires than for controls.

Sample: unsorted PBMCs, taken 1.1 years before starting antiretroviral therapy. The gene calls are TRBV2 and TRBJ2-7; D not certain. This sequence originates from a woman aged 40 to 55 with HIV. DNA of the CDR3: TGTGCCAGCAAAAAAAGAGACACCACCTACGAGCAGTACTTC. It is translated as CASKKRDTTYEQYF. The full variable domain, in which reference TRBV2 and TRBJ2-7 provide the parts outside the CDR3, is EPEVTQTPSHQVTQMGQEVILRCVPISNHLYFYWYRQILGQKVEFLVSFYNNEISEKSEIFDDQFSVERPDGSNFTLKIRSTKLEDSAMYFCASKKRDTTYEQYFGPGTRLTVT.